Following are 18 T cell receptor beta chains from one sample sequenced in a study of CD8+CD57+ T cells in acquired aplastic anemia. Genomic DNA served as template for TCR beta VDJ and CDR3 profiling. Each CDR3 protein is one row after TCRdb ran MiXCR on the reads. Of approximately 220,000 distinct CDR3 sequences listed, around 46% are singletons. Before being chosen for sequencing, patients had shown CD8+CD57+ cell expansion by flow cytometry. Sequenced: sorted CD4+, CD8+, or CD8+CD57+ T cells (not recorded which) from PBMCs. Receptors originate from a human donor with aplastic anemia.

In DNA, the CDR3 is TGTGCCAGCAGCACGCGGACAGCACAAGAGACCCAGCATTTT. This encodes CASSTRTAQETQHF. The chain employs TRBV7-9 and TRBJ1-5, with D tentatively TRBD1 (6 bases). Germline lookup yields CDR1 SEHNR and CDR2 FQNEAQ (reference sequence). CDR3 length equals 14 residues. V dropped 5 bases and J dropped 11 bases, with 19 bases sitting between them.

This clonotype was counted between two and nine times. The chain joins TRBV20-1 to TRBJ2-3, with 10 bases that match TRBD2. This CDR3 spans 14 amino acids. Trimming at V came to 6 bases and at J to 4 bases, leaving 7 bases not matched to a gene. Germline-derived CDR1 and CDR2 are DFQATT and SNEGSKA (reference sequence). The CDR3 protein is CSAKGLAKADTQYF. CDR3 coding DNA: TGCAGTGCCAAGGGACTAGCGAAGGCAGATACGCAGTATTTT.

The rearrangement uses TRBV30 and TRBJ2-7, with 10 bases matching TRBD1. Trimming took 2 bases from V and 9 from J; bases not matched to a gene: 7. Germline lookup yields CDR1 GTSNPN and CDR2 SVGIG (reference sequence). CDR3 length equals 13 residues. The CDR3 spells CAWSPGTGATQYF. In nucleotides, the CDR3 is TGTGCCTGGAGTCCCGGGACAGGGGCGACGCAGTACTTC.

This chain connects TRBV6-5 to TRBJ1-2; 8 nucleotides line up with TRBD1. Germline CDR1 MNHEY, CDR2 SVGAGI. V lost 6 bases to trimming and J lost 6 bases; unmatched junction nucleotides: 6. CDR3 length: 13 amino acids. The DNA for the CDR3 is TGTGCCAGCAGGCTAACGACAGGGGATGGCTACACCTTC. It encodes CASRLTTGDGYTF.

With respect to this clonotype: This may be a read error: a much more frequent sequence differs by one nucleotide. This chain connects TRBV12-3 or TRBV12-4 to TRBJ1-3, with a weak D call TRBD1 (6 bases). This CDR3 contains 15 residues. CDR3 loop: CASSFMTGSGNTTYF. The CDR3 DNA reads TGTGCCAGCAGTTTTATGACAGGCTCTGGAAACACCACATATTTT.

The chain is built from TRBV6-5 and TRBJ2-1, with 10 bases identical to TRBD1. CDR3 length: 14 residues. Looked up from germline, CDR1 is MNHEY and CDR2 is SVGAGI. Trimming cost V 6 bases and J 7 bases; bases outside gene matches: 6. This chain's CDR3 is CASRRDRGFNEQFF. The DNA of the CDR3 is TGTGCCAGCAGGCGGGACAGGGGATTTAATGAGCAGTTCTTC.

This clonotype came up a few times. One end of the junction fails to match germline, which may point to a read error. The gene calls are TRBV18 and TRBJ2-5; 7 bases fit TRBD2. This CDR3 is built from 15 residues. CDR1 is KGHSH, CDR2 LQKENI, per germline. The CDR3 is CASSPPGRSGKTQYF. CDR3 bases: TGTGCCAGCTCGCCACCGGGACGGAGCGGGAAGACCCAGTACTTC.

This clonotype was counted a single time. The DNA of the CDR3 is TGCAGTGCTAGAGATGGGGCTTCGGGGTGGGGCGGCTACACCTTC. This translates into CSARDGASGWGGYTF. This rearrangement joins TRBV20-1 to TRBJ1-2, with TRBD1 as a possible D gene (5 bases). V was pared by 0 bases and J by 8 bases, with 19 bases between. The CDR3 is 15 amino acids. The germline V gene has CDR1 DFQATT and CDR2 SNEGSKA (reference sequence).

The V call is TRBV19, the J call TRBJ2-6; D is unresolved. The ends were cut back, 1 base at V and 4 bases at J, with 5 bases in the middle. In germline, CDR1 is LNHDA, CDR2 SQIVND (reference sequence). This CDR3 spans 14 amino acids. CDR3 nucleotides: TGTGCCAGTAGTATAGTAGGCGGGGCCAACGTCCTGACTTTC. It yields the protein CASSIVGGANVLTF.

Only a few counts were recorded for this clonotype. A clone one base away is much larger, so this may be a read error. The chain combines TRBV6-5 with TRBJ1-2, with 10 nucleotides matching TRBD1. V trimming: 6 bases; J trimming: 4 bases; junction bases outside the gene matches: 11. The CDR3 consists of 16 residues. In germline, CDR1 is MNHEY, CDR2 SVGAGI. The CDR3 region has the DNA TGTGCCAGCAGCCTACAAGCCGGGACAGGGGTCTATGGCTACACCTTC. Protein sequence: CASSLQAGTGVYGYTF.

As regards this clonotype: This may be a read error: a much more frequent sequence differs by one nucleotide. This chain joins TRBV7-9 and TRBJ1-1; D is undetermined. Per the germline V gene, CDR1 is SEHNR and CDR2 is FQNEAQ (reference sequence). This CDR3 is built from 14 residues. V lost 5 bases and J lost 1, with 11 bases in between. Here the CDR3 reads CASSPQDGNTEAFF. The CDR3, as DNA: TGTGCCAGCAGCCCCCAGGACGGGAACACTGAAGCTTTCTTT.

The J gene is TRBJ1-6, the V gene TRBV7-2; perhaps TRBD1 as D (6 bases). This CDR3 region has 15 residues. Germline V gene sequence: CDR1 SGHTA, CDR2 FQGNSA. The V and J ends lost 5 bases and 5 bases respectively, with 13 bases between them. The CDR3 loop reads CASSPQGQHNSPLHF. In DNA, the CDR3 is TGTGCCAGCAGCCCACAAGGACAGCATAATTCACCCCTCCACTTT.

In this sample, this clonotype turned up a few times. This chain uses TRBV10-3 with TRBJ2-7; 8 bases line up with TRBD1. Germline CDR1 and CDR2: ENHRY and SYGVKD. The length of the CDR3 is 14 residues. Trimming removed 7 bases from V and 1 base from J; junction bases left unmatched: 6. The CDR3 sequence is CAITGQGLSYEQYF. In DNA, the CDR3 is TGTGCCATCACTGGACAGGGACTTTCCTACGAGCAGTACTTC.

The chain employs TRBV10-3 and TRBJ2-3, with D possibly being TRBD2 (5 bases). Trimming pared 4 bases from V and 4 bases from J, leaving 15 bases between. The CDR3 contains 15 residues. Germline values: CDR1 ENHRY, CDR2 SYGVKD. CDR3 loop: CAISGTSEGSDTQYF. The CDR3 bases are TGTGCCATCAGTGGCACTAGTGAAGGGTCAGATACGCAGTATTTT.

This clonotype was observed many times. The chain joins TRBV20-1 to TRBJ1-1; TRBD1 aligns across 8 bases. Germline V CDR1 and CDR2: DFQATT, SNEGSKA (reference sequence). The CDR3 loop spans 15 amino acids. V trimming: 0 bases; J trimming: 8 bases; junction bases outside the gene matches: 11. CDR3 sequence reads: CSARDFEVGTGEAFF. CDR3 sequence (DNA): TGCAGTGCTAGAGATTTTGAGGTCGGGACAGGCGAAGCTTTCTTT.

The V gene is TRBV27, the J gene TRBJ2-2, with D uncertain. CDR3 length: 16 amino acids. Looked up from germline, CDR1 is MNHEY and CDR2 is SMNVEV (reference sequence). Trimming left V 1 base short and J 7 bases short, with 16 bases between. The CDR3 DNA reads TGTGCCAGCAGTTTATGGGCCCCCCCCACGGACGGGGAGCTGTTTTTT. Residues: CASSLWAPPTDGELFF.

This clonotype was observed many times. The chain joins TRBV11-3 to TRBJ1-2; 10 nucleotides line up with TRBD1. Losses at the gene ends were 5 bases for V and 3 bases for J; bases not matched to a gene: 18. This CDR3 has 19 amino acids. Germline-derived CDR1 and CDR2 are SGHNT and YENEEA. CDR3 DNA sequence: TGTGCCAGCAGCCCAGGACCCTTGACAGGGGGCCTAGTATACTATGGCTACACCTTC. Protein product: CASSPGPLTGGLVYYGYTF.

The V and J genes are TRBV29-1 and TRBJ2-2, with TRBD1 matching over 10 bases. The junction had 5 bases not matched to a gene; V was cut back by 6 bases and J by 4 bases. The CDR3 is 14 amino acids. Germline lookup yields CDR1 SQVTM and CDR2 ANQGSEA. As DNA, the CDR3 is TGCAGCGTCCGTCGGACAGGGGGCACCGGGGAGCTGTTTTTT. Its protein is CSVRRTGGTGELFF.